These T cell receptor beta chains were read from a single sample in a study of CD8+CD57+ T cells in acquired aplastic anemia. TCRdb re-called the reads through MiXCR, storing one row per CDR3 protein. Here the sample spans approximately 45,000 distinct CDR3 sequences, around 72% being singletons. Sequencing was performed on sorted CD4+, CD8+, or CD8+CD57+ T cells (not recorded which) from PBMCs. Every receptor here comes from a human donor in good health, serving as a control. Each CDR3 is given with its conserved first and last residue. A D gene is named only where the DNA matches it firmly. The size field is filled for only some rows; it gives once, few, many or a size class.

CDR3 DNA: TGTGCCATCAGTGAGAGAGGGGGCGACGCCTACGAGCAGTACTTC; CDR3 protein: CAISERGGDAYEQYF; V gene: TRBV10-3; D gene: TRBD1; J gene: TRBJ2-7; clone size: few
CDR3 DNA: TGTGCCAGCAGTTCACTAGCGGGAGAGTCTCCCCACACCGGGGAGCTGTTTTTT; CDR3 protein: CASSSLAGESPHTGELFF; V gene: TRBV6-5; D gene: TRBD2; J gene: TRBJ2-2; clone size: many
CDR3 DNA: TGTGCCACTGGACTAGCGGGCCTCAATGAGCAGTTCTTC; CDR3 protein: CATGLAGLNEQFF; V gene: TRBV19; D gene: TRBD2; J gene: TRBJ2-1; clone size: medium-sized
CDR3 DNA: TGTGCCAGCAGTTTAAGGACTAGCTCCTACAATGAGCAGTTCTTC; CDR3 protein: CASSLRTSSYNEQFF; V gene: TRBV12-3/TRBV12-4; D gene: TRBD2; J gene: TRBJ2-1; clone size: once
CDR3 DNA: TGTGCCATCAGGGACACGACCCAATCGAAGTACGAGCAGTACTTC; CDR3 protein: CAIRDTTQSKYEQYF; V gene: TRBV10-3; D gene: .; J gene: TRBJ2-7; clone size: .
CDR3 DNA: TGTGCCAGTAGTTTCGAGACAGGACGTCAGCCCCAGCATTTT; CDR3 protein: CASSFETGRQPQHF; V gene: TRBV19; D gene: .; J gene: TRBJ1-5; clone size: .
CDR3 DNA: TGTGCCAGCAGTTTGGGCCAGCCCTACGAGCAGTACTTC; CDR3 protein: CASSLGQPYEQYF; V gene: TRBV19; D gene: .; J gene: TRBJ2-7; clone size: .
CDR3 DNA: TGTGCCATCAGTGAGTCGAAGTCTAACTATGGCTACACCTTC; CDR3 protein: CAISESKSNYGYTF; V gene: TRBV10-3; D gene: .; J gene: TRBJ1-2; clone size: few
CDR3 DNA: TGTGCCAGCAGCTTATACAGGGATAACGAGCAGTACTTC; CDR3 protein: CASSLYRDNEQYF; V gene: TRBV5-6; D gene: .; J gene: TRBJ2-7; clone size: once
CDR3 DNA: TGCAGTGCTAGAAGGACTAGCGGGGGAACCTACGAGCAGTACTTC; CDR3 protein: CSARRTSGGTYEQYF; V gene: TRBV20-1; D gene: TRBD2; J gene: TRBJ2-7; clone size: .
CDR3 DNA: TGTGCCAGCAGCTCGGACGGGACCCTCTATTCACCCCTCCACTTT; CDR3 protein: CASSSDGTLYSPLHF; V gene: TRBV7-9; D gene: .; J gene: TRBJ1-6; clone size: .
CDR3 DNA: TGTGCCACCGGGGACAACGGTGGGGCTTTCTTT; CDR3 protein: CATGDNGGAFF; V gene: TRBV24-1; D gene: .; J gene: TRBJ1-1; clone size: once
CDR3 DNA: TGTGCCAGCAGCCACTGGGGTTCCAATCAGCCCCAGCATTTT; CDR3 protein: CASSHWGSNQPQHF; V gene: TRBV7-9; D gene: .; J gene: TRBJ1-5; clone size: .
CDR3 DNA: TGTGCCAGCAGCTTAGAGGTTACTTATGGCTACACCTTC; CDR3 protein: CASSLEVTYGYTF; V gene: TRBV7-2; D gene: .; J gene: TRBJ1-2; clone size: .
CDR3 DNA: TGTGCCAGTAGTCTGCGCGGGGGGCCCCAAGAGACCCAGTACTTC; CDR3 protein: CASSLRGGPQETQYF; V gene: TRBV19; D gene: TRBD2; J gene: TRBJ2-5; clone size: .
CDR3 DNA: TGTGCCAGCAGTGGCCGAAGGGGGAACACTGAAGCTTTCTTT; CDR3 protein: CASSGRRGNTEAFF; V gene: TRBV25-1; D gene: .; J gene: TRBJ1-1; clone size: .
CDR3 DNA: TGCAGTGCTAGAGATCGGGGGGTCAGGGGGGAAGTCAGGCCCCAGCATTTT; CDR3 protein: CSARDRGVRGEVRPQHF; V gene: TRBV20-1; D gene: TRBD1; J gene: TRBJ1-5; clone size: .
CDR3 DNA: TGCAGTGCGAAGCCGGGACAGGGAGTGCATGGCAATCAGCCCCAGCATTTT; CDR3 protein: CSAKPGQGVHGNQPQHF; V gene: TRBV20-1; D gene: TRBD1; J gene: TRBJ1-5; clone size: .
CDR3 DNA: TGTGCCAGCAGTTTAGGGGGACAGAGAAATTCACCCCTCCACTTT; CDR3 protein: CASSLGGQRNSPLHF; V gene: TRBV12-3/TRBV12-4; D gene: TRBD1; J gene: TRBJ1-6; clone size: .
CDR3 DNA: TGTGCCAGCAGCTCCAACTACGAGCAGTACTTC; CDR3 protein: CASSSNYEQYF; V gene: TRBV12-3/TRBV12-4; D gene: .; J gene: TRBJ2-7; clone size: many
CDR3 DNA: TGCAGCGCAGGACAGGACTATGGCTACACCTTC; CDR3 protein: CSAGQDYGYTF; V gene: TRBV29-1; D gene: TRBD1; J gene: TRBJ1-2; clone size: .
CDR3 DNA: TGTGCCAGCAGTGCCCTTGGGGAGGGCAACACAGATACGCAGTATTTT; CDR3 protein: CASSALGEGNTDTQYF; V gene: TRBV25-1; D gene: TRBD2; J gene: TRBJ2-3; clone size: medium-sized
CDR3 DNA: .; CDR3 protein: CASSVGGGTYGCTF; V gene: TRBV9; D gene: .; J gene: TRBJ1-2; clone size: .
CDR3 DNA: TGTGCCAGCAGTTTCTCTACAGGAAACTATGGCTACACCTTC; CDR3 protein: CASSFSTGNYGYTF; V gene: TRBV28; D gene: .; J gene: TRBJ1-2; clone size: few
CDR3 DNA: TGTGCCAGCAGCCAAGCAGGGGAAGTGTATGGCTACACCTTC; CDR3 protein: CASSQAGEVYGYTF; V gene: TRBV25-1; D gene: .; J gene: TRBJ1-2; clone size: .
CDR3 DNA: TGCAGTGCTAGAGAAGGTGGTGAGGGGCGCGGCGAGCAGTACTTC; CDR3 protein: CSAREGGEGRGEQYF; V gene: TRBV20-1; D gene: .; J gene: TRBJ2-7; clone size: once
CDR3 DNA: TGTGCCAGCAGTCCTGGACAGGGGAGCTATGGCTACACCTTC; CDR3 protein: CASSPGQGSYGYTF; V gene: TRBV25-1; D gene: TRBD1; J gene: TRBJ1-2; clone size: .
CDR3 DNA: TGCGCCAGCAGCTTGGGGGCAGAACAAAATGAGCAGTTCTTC; CDR3 protein: CASSLGAEQNEQFF; V gene: TRBV5-1; D gene: .; J gene: TRBJ2-1; clone size: .
CDR3 DNA: TGCAGCGCGCGGACAGGGCCTTTATCTGGGGCCAACGTCCTGACTTTC; CDR3 protein: CSARTGPLSGANVLTF; V gene: TRBV29-1; D gene: TRBD1; J gene: TRBJ2-6; clone size: .
CDR3 DNA: TGTGCCAGCAGCTTACGGACAGGGGATGGCTACACCTTC; CDR3 protein: CASSLRTGDGYTF; V gene: TRBV7-3; D gene: TRBD1; J gene: TRBJ1-2; clone size: .
CDR3 DNA: TGTGCCAGCAGCTTAGCTACAGAGACCCAGTACTTC; CDR3 protein: CASSLATETQYF; V gene: TRBV7-6; D gene: .; J gene: TRBJ2-5; clone size: .
CDR3 DNA: TGTGCCACCAGAGGAACAGGGGGCAATCAGCCCCAGCATTTT; CDR3 protein: CATRGTGGNQPQHF; V gene: TRBV24-1; D gene: TRBD1; J gene: TRBJ1-5; clone size: .
CDR3 DNA: TGTGCCAGCAGGGAGGGACTCTATGGCTACACCTTC; CDR3 protein: CASREGLYGYTF; V gene: TRBV25-1; D gene: .; J gene: TRBJ1-2; clone size: few
CDR3 DNA: TGCAGCGAATTGATCGGAAACACCATATATTTT; CDR3 protein: CSELIGNTIYF; V gene: TRBV29-1; D gene: .; J gene: TRBJ1-3; clone size: .
CDR3 DNA: TGTGCCAGCAGCCCAAGCGTGGGCCAGCAATACGAGCAGTACTTC; CDR3 protein: CASSPSVGQQYEQYF; V gene: TRBV7-2; D gene: .; J gene: TRBJ2-7; clone size: .
CDR3 DNA: TGTGCCAGCAGTGAAGCGGGACAGAGGAATTATGGCTACACCTTC; CDR3 protein: CASSEAGQRNYGYTF; V gene: TRBV2; D gene: TRBD1; J gene: TRBJ1-2; clone size: .
CDR3 DNA: TGTGCCAGCAGTGAATTTGGCCGGGGGTCTTCACCCCTCCACTTT; CDR3 protein: CASSEFGRGSSPLHF; V gene: TRBV2; D gene: .; J gene: TRBJ1-6; clone size: .
CDR3 DNA: TGTGCCAGTAGGGGGGACAGGGAGAAGCCCCAGCATTTT; CDR3 protein: CASRGDREKPQHF; V gene: TRBV19; D gene: TRBD1; J gene: TRBJ1-5; clone size: .
CDR3 DNA: TGTGCCAGCAGTGGTTACAAAAACACTGAAGCTTTCTTT; CDR3 protein: CASSGYKNTEAFF; V gene: TRBV2; D gene: .; J gene: TRBJ1-1; clone size: few
CDR3 DNA: TGCAGTGCTAGTCTGGTTGGACAGGGAGGTGGTGGCTACACCTTC; CDR3 protein: CSASLVGQGGGGYTF; V gene: TRBV20-1; D gene: TRBD1; J gene: TRBJ1-2; clone size: .
CDR3 DNA: TGTGCCAGCAGTGCAGGGGCGAACACTGAAGCTTTCTTT; CDR3 protein: CASSAGANTEAFF; V gene: TRBV6-4; D gene: .; J gene: TRBJ1-1; clone size: many
CDR3 DNA: TGTGCCAGCAGCCCCGCGGGCTCTCAACCCCAGCATTTT; CDR3 protein: CASSPAGSQPQHF; V gene: TRBV12-3/TRBV12-4; D gene: .; J gene: TRBJ1-5; clone size: few
CDR3 DNA: TGCAGCGTTGTATTGGGGCCTGGGACTGAAGCTTTCTTT; CDR3 protein: CSVVLGPGTEAFF; V gene: TRBV29-1; D gene: .; J gene: TRBJ1-1; clone size: .
CDR3 DNA: TGCAGTGCTAGAGATAGCGGGAACAATGAGCAGTTCTTC; CDR3 protein: CSARDSGNNEQFF; V gene: TRBV20-1; D gene: TRBD2; J gene: TRBJ2-1; clone size: many
CDR3 DNA: TGTGCCATCAGTGAGTACGGACTACAGCCCCAGCATTTT; CDR3 protein: CAISEYGLQPQHF; V gene: TRBV10-3; D gene: .; J gene: TRBJ1-5; clone size: .
CDR3 DNA: TGTGCCACCAGCAGCGAAACAGAGGGGACTGGGGCCAACGTCCTGACTTTC; CDR3 protein: CATSSETEGTGANVLTF; V gene: TRBV15; D gene: .; J gene: TRBJ2-6; clone size: once
CDR3 DNA: TGTGCCAGTAGTATAGATAGGAGTGTCGAGCAGTACTTC; CDR3 protein: CASSIDRSVEQYF; V gene: TRBV19; D gene: .; J gene: TRBJ2-7; clone size: .
CDR3 DNA: TGCAGCGCTGACCCGGGCGGCTATGGCTACACCTTC; CDR3 protein: CSADPGGYGYTF; V gene: TRBV29-1; D gene: .; J gene: TRBJ1-2; clone size: .
CDR3 DNA: TGTGCCACCAGTGACCAGCGGACAGGGGAGGAGACCCAGTACTTC; CDR3 protein: CATSDQRTGEETQYF; V gene: TRBV24-1; D gene: TRBD1; J gene: TRBJ2-5; clone size: once
CDR3 DNA: TGTGCCAGCAGTTGGGGGGCTAATTCACCCCTCCACTTT; CDR3 protein: CASSWGANSPLHF; V gene: TRBV7-8; D gene: .; J gene: TRBJ1-6; clone size: .
CDR3 DNA: TGTGCCAGCAGCGGTAGCGGGGGGACCTACGAGCAGTACTTC; CDR3 protein: CASSGSGGTYEQYF; V gene: TRBV25-1; D gene: TRBD2; J gene: TRBJ2-7; clone size: .
CDR3 DNA: TGTGCCACCAGCAGAGCGGGACAGGGGTATAGCTACACCTTC; CDR3 protein: CATSRAGQGYSYTF; V gene: TRBV15; D gene: TRBD1; J gene: TRBJ1-2; clone size: .
CDR3 DNA: TGCGCCAGCAGCCCAGGAGGGTGGGGGACGGGAAACACCATATATTTT; CDR3 protein: CASSPGGWGTGNTIYF; V gene: TRBV4-1; D gene: .; J gene: TRBJ1-3; clone size: many
CDR3 DNA: TGTGCCAGCAGTGAAGTTCCACCGCCCCCCCTCCACTTT; CDR3 protein: CASSEVPPPPLHF; V gene: TRBV2; D gene: .; J gene: TRBJ1-6; clone size: .
CDR3 DNA: TGTGCCATCAGTGGACTCCAGGGGGAAGCTTTCTTT; CDR3 protein: CAISGLQGEAFF; V gene: TRBV10-3; D gene: .; J gene: TRBJ1-1; clone size: once
CDR3 DNA: TGTGCCACCAGCTGGGGGGAAGGGAGTCTGAGGACTGAAGCTTTCTTT; CDR3 protein: CATSWGEGSLRTEAFF; V gene: TRBV15; D gene: .; J gene: TRBJ1-1; clone size: .
CDR3 DNA: TGTGCCAGCAGCTTAGACCCCCCCTCCTTCTCCTACAATGAGCAGTTCTTC; CDR3 protein: CASSLDPPSFSYNEQFF; V gene: TRBV11-2; D gene: .; J gene: TRBJ2-1; clone size: .
CDR3 DNA: TGCAGTGCTAGGGGACAGGGGCACACCTTC; CDR3 protein: CSARGQGHTF; V gene: TRBV20-1; D gene: TRBD1; J gene: TRBJ1-2; clone size: .
CDR3 DNA: TGCAGTGCTCCGGGACAGGGAGGACCTGGGGCCAACGTCCTGACTTTC; CDR3 protein: CSAPGQGGPGANVLTF; V gene: TRBV20-1; D gene: TRBD1; J gene: TRBJ2-6; clone size: .